One sample yielded the 25 T cell receptor beta chains listed below, sequenced in a study of shared clonotypes between healthy human individuals. Naive CD8 isolation took CD45RO-negative cells positively selected for CCR7 and excluded terminally differentiated effector memory CD45RA+ cells. Sequencing used immunoSEQ multiplex PCR; TCRdb keeps in-frame clones, though not all of them. The table has roughly 1,800,000 clones, roughly 94% seen once. Source material: naive CD8+ T cells sorted from blood. The source of these receptors is a man in his late teens or twenties in good health.

The V gene is TRBV30, the J gene TRBJ1-2; TRBD1 matches 11 bases. The junction had 6 bases not matched to a gene; V was cut back by 4 bases and J by 8 bases. CDR1 is GTSNPN, CDR2 SVGIG, per germline (reference sequence). The CDR3 covers 13 residues. The CDR3 DNA sequence: TGTGCCTGGATGGACAGGGGGCGGAAGGGCTACACCTTC. It translates to CAWMDRGRKGYTF.

Note on this clone: In the same sample, other DNA sequences code for this CDR3. V usage is TRBV4-1 and J usage is TRBJ2-7; D may be TRBD1 or TRBD2 (6 bases each). Germline V lookup: CDR1 MGHRA, CDR2 YSYEKL. CDR3 size: 14 residues. Trimming shortened V by 3 bases and J by 0 bases, and 9 bases separated the two germline ends. The CDR3 loop is CASSQGGASYEQYF. CDR3 coding DNA: TGCGCCAGCAGCCAGGGGGGCGCCTCCTACGAGCAGTACTTC.

In this sample, this clone turned up once. CDR3 in amino acids: CSDTQAYEQYF. The CDR3 DNA reads as TGCAGCGATACGCAGGCCTACGAGCAGTACTTC. The chain couples TRBV29-1 to TRBJ2-7; D gene unclear. The CDR3 covers 11 residues. The V gene lost 7 bases and the J gene lost 2 bases, with 9 bases spanning the gap. Per the germline V gene, CDR1 is SQVTM and CDR2 is ANQGSEA.

The chain carries TRBV9 and TRBJ1-2; D is unresolved. The CDR3 sequence is 16 residues long. Between the trimmed V and J ends, which lost 1 base and 9 bases, there was a span of 22 bases. The germline gives CDR1 SGDLS, CDR2 YYNGEE. The DNA for the CDR3 is TGTGCCAGCAGCGTATCACTCTTGGGCAAATCTCTGAGCTACACCTTC. This gives the protein CASSVSLLGKSLSYTF.

The V and J genes are TRBV7-9 and TRBJ2-3; 7 nucleotides align to TRBD2. There are 16 residues in the CDR3. Germline V CDR1 and CDR2: SEHNR, FQNEAQ (reference sequence). J gave up 2 bases and V 6 bases, and 11 bases lay outside the gene matches. The CDR3 DNA is TGTGCCAGCAGTCCAGCTAGCGGAGGCTTCACAGATACGCAGTATTTT. This sequence encodes CASSPASGGFTDTQYF.

This chain connects TRBV27 to TRBJ2-5; 13 bases map to TRBD2. The CDR3 is made up of 18 amino acids. The junction had 10 bases not matched to a gene; V was cut back by 5 bases and J by 1 base. Germline V gene sequence: CDR1 MNHEY, CDR2 SMNVEV (reference sequence). The CDR3 here is CASSAVLAGGPLQETQYF. In nucleotides, the CDR3 is TGTGCCAGCAGTGCCGTACTAGCGGGAGGGCCCCTCCAAGAGACCCAGTACTTC.

V and J are TRBV7-9 and TRBJ2-1, with TRBD1 identical over 8 bases. The CDR3 covers 17 residues. V lost 5 bases and J lost 0; bases outside the gene matches: 9. From germline, CDR1 is SEHNR and CDR2 FQNEAQ (reference sequence). The CDR3 spells CASSGSTGGSSYNEQFF. DNA of the CDR3: TGTGCCAGCAGCGGAAGTACAGGGGGGTCCTCCTACAATGAGCAGTTCTTC.

On this clone itself: Other DNA sequences in this specimen translate into the identical CDR3. The chain couples TRBV5-4 to TRBJ2-3; D remains unclear. Per germline, CDR1 SGHNT and CDR2 YYREEE (reference sequence). The CDR3 totals 14 residues. With 2 bases removed from V and 3 bases from J, the gap between germline ends came to 10 bases. CDR3 region: CASSLGSGTDTQYF. DNA for the CDR3: TGTGCCAGCAGCTTAGGGTCTGGAACAGATACGCAGTATTTT.

The CDR3 nucleotides are TGTGCCAGTAGCTTGGGGACAGGGGAAACTAATGAAAAACTGTTTTTT. It codes for CASSLGTGETNEKLFF. V is TRBV19 and J is TRBJ1-4; 10 nucleotides match TRBD1. Trimming removed 6 bases from V and 1 base from J; junction bases left unmatched: 5. This CDR3 contains 16 residues. Germline V lookup: CDR1 LNHDA, CDR2 SQIVND (reference sequence).

The CDR3 reads CASSPFVGSTQETQYF. The CDR3 DNA reads as TGTGCCAGCAGTCCCTTTGTTGGCAGTACGCAAGAGACCCAGTACTTC. The J gene is TRBJ2-5, the V gene TRBV27, with no clear D. Per germline, CDR1 MNHEY and CDR2 SMNVEV (reference sequence). V was cut by 5 bases and J by 2 bases, with 18 bases left in between. CDR3 size: 16 residues.

This chain links TRBV19 with TRBJ1-2; D possibly corresponds to TRBD1 (6 bases). There are 15 residues in the CDR3. Trimming shortened V by 2 bases and J by 3 bases, and 13 bases separated the two germline ends. Per germline, CDR1 LNHDA and CDR2 SQIVND (reference sequence). The CDR3 protein is CASSIWDTGDYGYTF. The CDR3 DNA sequence: TGTGCCAGTAGTATATGGGACACCGGCGACTATGGCTACACCTTC.

This sequence joins TRBV5-4 and TRBJ2-5, with D hard to call. Deletions cut 2 bases from V and 4 bases from J, with 9 bases between. CDR1 is SGHNT and CDR2 is YYREEE in the germline V gene (reference sequence). The CDR3 is made up of 13 amino acids. The CDR3 nucleotides read TGTGCCAGCAGCTTCCTAGGCGGAGAGACCCAGTACTTC. Residues: CASSFLGGETQYF. The entire variable domain, with the rest obtained from reference TRBV5-4 and TRBJ2-5, is as follows: ETGVTQSPTHLIKTRGQQVTLRCSSQSGHNTVSWYQQALGQGPQFIFQYYREEENGRGNFPPRFSGLQFPNYSSELNVNALELDDSALYLCASSFLGGETQYFGPGTRLLVL.

This rearrangement joins TRBV7-9 to TRBJ2-1; a weak D match, TRBD1 (7 bases). Germline loops: CDR1 SEHNR, CDR2 FQNEAQ (reference sequence). Trimming shortened V by 3 bases and J by 8 bases, and 14 bases separated the two germline ends. The CDR3 is made up of 14 amino acids. As DNA, the CDR3 is TGTGCCAGCAGCTTCGGACAGGAGGGGCATGAGCAGTTCTTC. Translating it yields CASSFGQEGHEQFF.

This clone appeared once. The rearrangement uses TRBV10-3 and TRBJ2-7; 10 bases are shared with TRBD1. From germline, CDR1 is ENHRY and CDR2 SYGVKD. After removal of 6 bases from V and 2 bases from J, the junction contained 13 bases not matched to a gene. This CDR3 has 17 amino acids. The CDR3 reads CAIRNPGTGVEAYEQYF. In DNA form, the CDR3 reads TGTGCCATCAGAAACCCCGGGACAGGGGTCGAAGCCTACGAGCAGTACTTC.

The chain couples TRBV6-5 to TRBJ2-2; 7 nucleotides align to TRBD2. The CDR3 length is 15 residues. The ends lost 6 bases at V and 6 bases at J; junction bases unmatched: 10. CDR1 and CDR2 (germline): MNHEY, SVGAGI. CDR3 nucleotides: TGTGCCAGCAGACCCCTGGCGGGAGTTGCCGGGGAGCTGTTTTTT. Translated: CASRPLAGVAGELFF.

This clone is a singleton in its sample. The chain employs TRBV28 and TRBJ2-7; tentatively, D is TRBD1 or TRBD2 (5 bases each). V was shortened by 6 bases and J by 2 bases, with 17 bases between the two germline ends. This CDR3 comprises 15 residues. Germline loops: CDR1 MDHEN, CDR2 SYDVKM. CDR3 sequence: CASRLTRGPAYEQYF. For the CDR3, the DNA is TGTGCCAGCAGACTCACCCGGGGCCCTGCCTACGAGCAGTACTTC.

The chain couples TRBV7-9 to TRBJ2-5, with 10 bases that match TRBD2. Trimming cost V 4 bases and J 1 base; bases outside gene matches: 3. Germline CDR1 reads SEHNR; CDR2 reads FQNEAQ (reference sequence). The CDR3 sequence is 15 residues long. The chain's CDR3 is CASSSRTSGQETQYF. The CDR3 DNA reads TGTGCCAGCAGCTCCAGGACTAGCGGCCAAGAGACCCAGTACTTC.

The rearrangement links TRBV4-1 to TRBJ2-7, with 9 positions matching TRBD2. The CDR3 covers 13 residues. Germline loops: CDR1 MGHRA, CDR2 YSYEKL. V gave up 4 bases and J gave up 5 bases; unmatched junction bases: 3. CDR3 in DNA: TGCGCCAGCAGCCTGACTAGCGGCCACGAGCAGTACTTC. This sequence encodes CASSLTSGHEQYF.

The J gene is TRBJ2-7, the V gene TRBV9; tentatively, D is TRBD2 (7 bases). Per germline, CDR1 SGDLS and CDR2 YYNGEE. The CDR3 contains 17 residues. The V and J ends lost 0 bases and 4 bases respectively, with 20 bases between them. Here the CDR3 reads CASSVGRWSGEGYEQYF. CDR3 sequence (DNA): TGTGCCAGCAGCGTAGGTCGGTGGTCAGGGGAGGGGTACGAGCAGTACTTC.

The gene calls are TRBV9 and TRBJ1-5, with D perhaps matching TRBD1 (5 bases). The CDR3 runs to 14 residues. V dropped 4 bases and J dropped 0 bases, with 8 bases sitting between them. Germline V gene data show CDR1 as SGDLS and CDR2 as YYNGEE. The CDR3: CASSLGDSNQPQHF. The DNA for the CDR3 is TGTGCCAGCAGCTTAGGGGATAGCAATCAGCCCCAGCATTTT.

This clone was seen just once. Other DNA sequences of this sample code for an identical CDR3. The CDR3 DNA is TGTGCCAGCAGCCAAGGACAGGGGGCCGGCACTGAAGCTTTCTTT. Translated, it gives CASSQGQGAGTEAFF. The genes are TRBV4-2 and TRBJ1-1; TRBD1 matches at 10 bases. V lost 1 base and J lost 4; bases outside the gene matches: 3. The V gene's germline CDR1 is LGHNA and CDR2 YNFKEQ. The CDR3 spans 15 residues.

V and J are TRBV7-9 and TRBJ1-1; D is undetermined. CDR1 is SEHNR, CDR2 FQNEAQ, per germline (reference sequence). The CDR3 spans 15 residues. The V end lost 4 bases, the J end lost 1 base, and 13 bases lay between the germline ends. Written as DNA, the CDR3 is TGTGCCAGCAGCTCCCCAGCGTGGGGGAACACTGAAGCTTTCTTT. It codes for CASSSPAWGNTEAFF.

This chain links TRBV6-5 with TRBJ1-5; TRBD1 matches 8 bases. Per germline, CDR1 MNHEY and CDR2 SVGAGI. The CDR3 contains 13 residues. V lost 6 bases to trimming and J lost 6 bases; unmatched junction nucleotides: 4. The chain's CDR3 is CASSPTGVQPQHF. CDR3 sequence (DNA): TGTGCCAGCAGCCCGACAGGGGTTCAGCCCCAGCATTTT.

This rearrangement joins TRBV6-5 to TRBJ1-2, with D possibly matching TRBD1 (5 bases). In germline, CDR1 is MNHEY, CDR2 SVGAGI. The CDR3 consists of 15 residues. Trimming shortened V by 6 bases and J by 5 bases, and 19 bases separated the two germline ends. For the CDR3, the DNA is TGTGCCAGCAGGATAATTACCGGGGGAATGTATGGCTACACCTTC. Translating it yields CASRIITGGMYGYTF.

This chain connects TRBV5-4 to TRBJ2-7, with 7 nucleotides matching TRBD1. The CDR3 is made up of 16 amino acids. Per the germline V gene, CDR1 is SGHNT and CDR2 is YYREEE (reference sequence). J was trimmed by 3 bases and V by 0 bases; bases with no gene match: 9. Written as DNA, the CDR3 is TGTGCCAGCAGCTTGGCGGGGACAGCCCCCGACTACGAGCAGTACTTC. It specifies CASSLAGTAPDYEQYF.